This T cell receptor beta chain was captured in a study of cytomegalovirus exposure and HLA in healthy donors (dated by TCRdb to 2016 to 2017). Turning to the overall study: According to an earlier analysis of 450 to 650 of the donors, 150 million to 200 million T cells yielded 90 million to 140 million unique TCR beta sequences and about 300 Gb of sequence data. Rather than drawing on any new phenotypic data, the later analysis identified candidate immune exposures from TCR beta sequences and the way those sequences occurred across donors. Across approximately 420 genotyped donors of the cohort, an average of about 200,000 unique TCR beta nucleotide sequences per donor were sequenced, and 15% to 20% of those sequences were non-productive. The study was designed to test whether signatures of past pathogen exposure could be identified by cataloging public T cell receptors. To predict cytomegalovirus infection status, the study brought together high-throughput TCR immunosequencing, statistical association of individual TCRs with disease status, and machine learning. Donor age, sex, ethnicity and CMV serostatus were collected together with the repertoire data. The genetic ancestry cluster associated with self-reported Caucasian donors included around 76% of the roughly 400 genotyped donors. HLA typing covered class I and class II loci at four-digit resolution. To study patterns of TCR occurrence, a later analysis re-analyzed previously published TCR beta repertoires from around 700 donors and added high-resolution HLA genotyping. The study profiled the T cell repertoires of around 700 subjects by immunosequencing and related them to cytomegalovirus serostatus. Besides the first cohort of approximately 710 subjects, a separate validation cohort made up of over a hundred different subjects was used. An earlier analysis of a few hundred of the donors applied high-throughput TCR beta sequencing to assess whether each TCR beta V gene segment acted as functional or pseudogenic. Typing coverage varied by locus: roughly 629-640 donors for A, B, C, DRB1 and DQB1; more than 500 for DQA1; 606 for DPA1; approximately 490 for DPB1. An early release covering 500 to 750 HLA-typed donors comprised approximately 290 gigabases of sequencing data and roughly 85 million unique TCR sequences. Because of strong linkage in the cohort, 5 or 6 DR-DQ haplotypes were treated as single units for association and clustering. A later genetic analysis used genome-wide SNP genotypes for about three fifths of the 666 donors, treating that subset as a discovery cohort. All discovery cohort repertoires had been generated on a single sequencing platform.

The sample holds a few counts of this clone. The clone's antigen remains unknown. No base quality values were provided; no much bigger clone lies one nucleotide off. Looking up the germline V gene yields CDR1 SGHTA and CDR2 FQGNSA. The CDR3, from cysteine to phenylalanine, totals 15 residues. The DNA shown is the 45-base CDR3, in frame from base 1. Trimming at the junction amounts to 1 base on V and 2 bases on J, and the germline ends lie 10 bases apart. In total, approximately 690 healthy bone marrow donors made up the cohort. Cohort members were all nominally healthy when sampled, although unrecorded immune exposures were likely present. The donor tested CMV seronegative, placing the donor among the roughly 350 seronegative members of the cohort. A peripheral blood sample was collected from each donor, and TCR beta sequencing was performed on peripheral blood mononuclear cells. Genomic DNA extraction from the blood cell samples was performed with the Qiagen DNeasy Blood Extraction Kit.

Libraries were built with the immunoSEQ multiplex PCR assay. A mixture of 60 forward primers for TCR Vbeta segments and 13 reverse primers for TCR Jbeta segments was used in the multiplex PCR. The CDR3 region of rearranged TCR beta genes was amplified from genomic DNA by a multiplex PCR assay. The amplified TCR beta libraries were sequenced on the Illumina HiSeq System as 87-base-pair reads. As for how the authors treated the data: A later analysis tallied around 82 million unique TCR beta chains across the 666 repertoires, and roughly 11 million of those chains were shared by two or more donors. Raw reads were error-corrected and collapsed into unique sequences with a nearest-neighbor algorithm that merged closely related sequences to remove PCR and sequencing errors. To assign V, D and J gene segments, CDR3 sequences were aligned to IMGT reference sequences. Each retained sequence needed at least a six-nucleotide match to both a V gene segment and a J gene segment. Rearrangements were classified as productive when the CDR3 lacked stop codons and remained in frame with V and J, and all other rearrangements were classified as non-productive. CDR3 was defined according to IMGT convention as the region running from the second conserved V-encoded cysteine to the conserved J-encoded phenylalanine. The earlier analysis of about 500 of the donors excluded sequences that lacked an unambiguous match to a single V gene segment. In an earlier analysis of around 600 of the donors, V segments were called functional above 56.7% productive rearrangements and were called segregating when the between-donor standard deviation exceeded 5%. A statistical classification framework was developed to diagnose cytomegalovirus status using the catalog of TCR beta chain sequences. In a later analysis, TCR nucleotide sequences were compared against IMGT/GENE-DB human TR gene sequences so that V and J genes could be assigned. In a later analysis, CDR3 sequences and most-parsimonious VDJ recombination scenarios were assigned using the TCRdist pipeline. In a later analysis, every TCR beta chain was defined by the combination of its CDR3 amino acid sequence and its V-gene family, and reads without a unique V-gene family were dropped. As a way to deal with suspected cross-contamination and a sequencing artifact, a later analysis dropped approximately 590 nucleotide sequences that were highly shared and had low generation probability. For each public chain, a later analysis derived a clonal expansion index from normalized ranks of inferred template counts within each repertoire. Generation probabilities in a later analysis came from a VDJ recombination model fitted to out-of-frame rearrangements, and those results were checked against IGoR. In a later analysis, TCR-TCR, TCR-HLA and TCR-CMV co-occurrence was scored with hypergeometric tests, and a repertoire-size bias correction was applied to TCR pairs. False discovery rates were estimated in a later analysis by permuting HLA or CMV assignments 20 times. In a later analysis, co-occurring TCRs were grouped with DBSCAN, and TCRdist sequence similarity was added when clustering was performed within HLA-allele-positive subsets. Co-occurrence clustering excluded repertoires with fewer than 30,000 or more than 120,000 public chains, plus five with anomalous nucleotide sharing. Entries here come from immuneACCESS through TCRdb and include only in-frame sequences with V and J called. Some clones fail to appear in such tables; in the studies checked, an unresolved V gene covers under half of the shortfall, and the cause of the remainder is unknown. V and J calls and clone size are those listed in that table; D and trimming were worked out from the DNA. The table for this sample lists 120,000 or so clones; approximately 84% of them were counted only once. The ten largest clonotypes hold 0.2% to 0.25% of the sample.

Overall study outcomes, separate from this receptor: The presence/absence analyses assumed that sequencing depth was roughly uniform across donors, and that assumption may not be true. This cohort had only TCR beta chains sequenced, and the lack of alpha or paired-chain data limited which features could be detected. According to a later analysis, most CMV-associated TCR beta chains appeared to be HLA-restricted, and the HLA associations seemed to be driven largely by CMV exposure. The authors suggested that the approach could potentially be extended to other disease states and immunological phenotypes. In a later analysis, the rate of TCR association differed among HLA loci, with DRB1 alleles having the most associated TCRs and HLA-C alleles having the fewest. Cytomegalovirus status was reported to be diagnosed by the classifier with high specificity and sensitivity in both the original and validation cohorts. A later analysis reported that several top co-occurrence clusters appeared linked to parvovirus B19, influenza, CMV and Epstein-Barr virus. Immune exposure information for the cohort was limited to CMV serostatus. In a later analysis, HLA-associated TCR beta chains were found to be more clonally expanded and to have lower generation probabilities than equally common non-associated chains. Linkage disequilibrium might explain the correlated functional status among segregating V segments, but an unknown experimental factor could not be ruled out. Broadly in line with IMGT annotations, most TCR beta V segments showed up in productive rearrangements about 87% or about 30% of the time in an earlier analysis of under 700 of the donors. In a later genetic analysis, a missense DCLRE1C variant was associated with V-gene and J-gene trimming of TCR beta chains, and the association was replicated in an independent cohort. Compared with the roughly 710-donor mean, donors in an Asian-associated ancestry cluster had fewer N-insertions in productive TCRs, according to a later genetic analysis. The 87-base-pair reads could not distinguish some IMGT-functional V segments, including TRBV6-2 and TRBV6-3, so those segments were excluded. At a false discovery rate of 0.05, a later analysis linked around 15,000 TCR beta sequences to specific HLA alleles. When HLA alleles, especially DR and DQ, strongly co-occurred, TCR associations were difficult to assign to individual alleles. A further reported finding was that TCR beta sequences accurately predicted the HLA-A and HLA-B alleles for most subjects in the first cohort. In vitro tests confirmed that a few of the cytomegalovirus-associated TCR beta chains recognize cytomegalovirus antigens. Because HLA typing was missing for some donors at each locus, association tests included only the typed subset. Across donors, most TCR sequences were observed very rarely, whereas some public TCRs were present in many individuals. The study gave a list of about 160 TCR beta chains associated with cytomegalovirus. About 17 rarely observed V segments, including chromosome 9 orphons, were excluded from the earlier analysis of 550 to 700 of the donors because counts were too low. A cluster of highly shared sequence variants was judged likely to represent a technical artifact of the sequencing pipeline.

The TCR comes from a man between 50 and 59 years old in good health and CMV-seronegative. What was sequenced was PBMCs. The rearranged segments are TRBV7-2 and TRBJ2-3; too little of a D gene remains to name it. The CDR3 is CASSLDRGPTDTQYF. In nucleotide form, the sequence is TGTGCCAGCAGCTTAGACCGCGGCCCCACAGATACGCAGTATTTT. The CDR3 plus the reference TRBV7-2 and TRBJ2-3 genes for the other parts give the full variable domain: GAGVSQSPSNKVTEKGKDVELRCDPISGHTALYWYRQSLGQGLEFLIYFQGNSAPDKSGLPSDRFSAERTGGSVSTLTIQRTQQEDSAVYLCASSLDRGPTDTQYFGPGTRLTVL.